This T cell receptor beta chain was identified in a study of blood T cell repertoires in COVID-19 (dated by TCRdb to the early 2020s). Study-wide context: Collaborator samples came from the United States, Italy and Spain and covered acute and convalescent phases of COVID-19. Nearly every sample came with metadata listing a de-identified subject ID, COVID-19 status, age in years and sex. The samples were drawn from the first 160 participants of the ongoing ImmuneRACE study and from 1,254 subjects provided by 6 global collaborators. The prospective study material was composed of cDNA or gDNA derived from T cells, B-cell-depleted T cells, or PBMCs. Where available, HLA class I and class II types were obtained from metadata supplied by the sample provider rather than from assay-based typing. The dataset comprised deeply sampled blood TCRbeta repertoires from subjects exposed to, actively infected with, or recovered from COVID-19. The repertoires were released in a freely available public database intended as a resource for research on the immune response to SARS-CoV-2.

The collaborating institutions used their own protocols to collect whole blood in K2EDTA tubes. For TCRbeta analysis, collaborator samples were shipped as frozen whole blood, as isolated PBMCs, or as DNA extracted from either sample type. General study outcomes and caveats: The amount of clinical and demographic metadata varied by source and participant and was provided uncurated.

This clone was recorded at least ten times. The antigen this receptor binds is unknown. No qualities accompany the bases; no much larger clone lies one base away. Taken from the germline V gene (reference sequence), the CDR1 and CDR2 loops are SGHKS and YYEKEE. From cysteine to phenylalanine, the CDR3 is 16 amino acids long. Only the CDR3 DNA is retained, 48 bases long and in frame from the first base. V is shortened by 4 bases, J by 5 bases, and the region joining them spans 19 bases. TCRbeta CDR3 regions were amplified from genomic DNA by means of the immunoSEQ Assay, a bias-controlled multiplex PCR. The source study handled its data this way. Nucleated cell counts per sample were estimated from amplification of reference gene primers within the assay. To quantify the absolute abundance of each unique TCRbeta CDR3 rearrangement, sequence reads were collapsed and filtered. For each sample, productive Simpson clonality was calculated by taking the square root of Simpson's diversity index across productive rearrangements. TCRdb stores this immuneACCESS table with in-frame sequences only. Part of the clones is absent; in the studies checked, under half of the shortfall reflects unresolved V genes, and no reason is known for the rest. That table supplies the V and J calls and clone size; D and trimming were determined from the DNA. A total of under 100,000 clones appear in this sample, over 70% of them only once. Of the sample, more than 20% falls within the top ten clones.

The chain links TRBV5-5 with TRBJ1-5; 6 matching bases give a weak D call of TRBD1. Source material: peripheral blood. This TCR was recovered from a man of 80 years or more with active or convalescent COVID-19. Read as DNA, the sequence is TGTGCCAGCAGCGTCACCGGGACACTGGGGGATCAGCCCCAGCATTTT. Its protein is CASSVTGTLGDQPQHF.